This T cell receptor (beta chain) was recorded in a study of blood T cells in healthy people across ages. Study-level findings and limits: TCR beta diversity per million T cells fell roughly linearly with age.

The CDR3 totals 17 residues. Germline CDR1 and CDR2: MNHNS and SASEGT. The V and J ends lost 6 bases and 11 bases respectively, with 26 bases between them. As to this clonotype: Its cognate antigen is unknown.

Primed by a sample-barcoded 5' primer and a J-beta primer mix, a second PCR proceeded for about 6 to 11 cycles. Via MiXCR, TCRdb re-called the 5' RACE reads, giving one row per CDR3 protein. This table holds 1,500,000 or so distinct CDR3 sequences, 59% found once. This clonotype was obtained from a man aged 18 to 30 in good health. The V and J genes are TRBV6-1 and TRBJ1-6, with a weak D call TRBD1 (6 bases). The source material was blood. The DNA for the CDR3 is TGTGCCAGCAGCTCCCCCGCGGGGGACATCCGAGAGGCACCCCTCCACTTT. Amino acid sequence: CASSSPAGDIREAPLHF.